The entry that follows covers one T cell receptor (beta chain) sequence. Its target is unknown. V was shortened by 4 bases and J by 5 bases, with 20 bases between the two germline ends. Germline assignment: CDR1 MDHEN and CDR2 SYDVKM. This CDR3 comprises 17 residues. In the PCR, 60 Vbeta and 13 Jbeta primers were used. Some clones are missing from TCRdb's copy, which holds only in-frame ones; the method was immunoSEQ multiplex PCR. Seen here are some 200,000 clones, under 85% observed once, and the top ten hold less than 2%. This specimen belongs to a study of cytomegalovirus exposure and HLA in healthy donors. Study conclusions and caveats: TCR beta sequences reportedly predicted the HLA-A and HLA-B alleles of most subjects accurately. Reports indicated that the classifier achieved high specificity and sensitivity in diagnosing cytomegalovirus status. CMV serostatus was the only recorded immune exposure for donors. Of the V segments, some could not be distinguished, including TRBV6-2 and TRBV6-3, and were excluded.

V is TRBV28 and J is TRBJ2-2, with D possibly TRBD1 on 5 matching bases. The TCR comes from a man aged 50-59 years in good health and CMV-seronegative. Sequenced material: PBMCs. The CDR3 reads CASSSLPEGVKTGELFF. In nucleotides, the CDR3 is TGTGCCAGCAGTTCCCTACCCGAAGGGGTGAAAACCGGGGAGCTGTTTTTT.